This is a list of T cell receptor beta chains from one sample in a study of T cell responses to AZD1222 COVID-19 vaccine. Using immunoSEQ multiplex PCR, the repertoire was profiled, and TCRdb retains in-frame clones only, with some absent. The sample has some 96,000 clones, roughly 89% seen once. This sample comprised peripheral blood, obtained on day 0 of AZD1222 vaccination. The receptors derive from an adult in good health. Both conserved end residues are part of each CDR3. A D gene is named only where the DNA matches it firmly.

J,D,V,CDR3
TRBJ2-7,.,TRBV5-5,CASSLAGSGRTYEQYF
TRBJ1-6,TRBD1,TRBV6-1,CASSEDRGYSPLHF
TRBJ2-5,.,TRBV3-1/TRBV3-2,CASSQEGRGETQYF
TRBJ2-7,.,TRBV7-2,CASSLWGDAYEQYF
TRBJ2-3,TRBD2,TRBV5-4,CASSPQNRGGADTQYF
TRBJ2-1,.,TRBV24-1,CATSEPGGLSYNEQFF
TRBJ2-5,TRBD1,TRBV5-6,CASSLPHTGDGETQYF
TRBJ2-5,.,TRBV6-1,CASSEVLRETQYF
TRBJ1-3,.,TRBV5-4,CASSLAGYEIGNTIYF
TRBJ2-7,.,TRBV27,CASSGTGGRQQYF
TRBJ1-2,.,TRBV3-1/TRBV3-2,CASSHSKTNYGYTF
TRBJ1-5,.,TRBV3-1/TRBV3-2,CASSDRVGMDQPQHF
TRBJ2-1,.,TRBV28,CASGGPAGNEQFF
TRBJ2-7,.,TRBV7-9,CASSLLLPPYEQYF
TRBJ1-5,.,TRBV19,CASSIDSLNQPQHF
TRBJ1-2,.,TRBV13,CASSFGQRTNGYTF
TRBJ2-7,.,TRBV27,CASSFSGTYEQYF
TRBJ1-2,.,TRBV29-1,CSVERRGYTF
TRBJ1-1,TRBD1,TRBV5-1,CASSNGQGATEAFF
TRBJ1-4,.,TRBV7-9,CASSLDRTLGEKLFF
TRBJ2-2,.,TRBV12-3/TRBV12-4,CARKRTNTGELFF
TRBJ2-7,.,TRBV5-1,CASRGVSLVNEQYF
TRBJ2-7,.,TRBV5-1,CASSLEGGDSYEQYF
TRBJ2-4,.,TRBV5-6,CASSSPGGAGNIQYF
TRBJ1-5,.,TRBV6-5,CASTPQGSLQPQHF
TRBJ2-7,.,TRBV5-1,CASSLAVNTYEQYF
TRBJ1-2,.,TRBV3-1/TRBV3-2,CASSQGGLLGGKGYGYTF
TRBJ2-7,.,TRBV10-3,CAIKGAETYEQYF
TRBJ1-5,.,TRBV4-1,CASSQEADSHSNQPQHF
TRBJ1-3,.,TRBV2,CASSATTAENSGNTIYF
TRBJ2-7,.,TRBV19,CASSEVADSYEQYF
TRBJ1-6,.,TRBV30,CAWTSTGTLGSPLHF
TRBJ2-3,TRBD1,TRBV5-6,CASSLPGTVTDTQYF
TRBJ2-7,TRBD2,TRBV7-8,CASSPGTSGTLSYEQYF
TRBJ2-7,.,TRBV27,CASSLAYSITQQYF
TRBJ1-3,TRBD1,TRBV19,CASSIALGQGQDTIYF
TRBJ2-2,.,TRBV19,CASSKGRVRAGELFF
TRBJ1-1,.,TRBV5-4,CASSKDINTEAFF
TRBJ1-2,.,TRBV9,CASSVDWGKSYGYTF
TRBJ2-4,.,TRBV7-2,CASSLFNRELNIQYF
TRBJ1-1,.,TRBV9,CASSPRLGLATEAFF
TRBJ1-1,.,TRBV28,CASSFRRDTEAFF
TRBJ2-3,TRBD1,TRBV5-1,CASSGGGQGSTDTQYF
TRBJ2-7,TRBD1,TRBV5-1,CASSLQGASYEQYF